The entry that follows covers one T cell receptor beta chain sequence. There are 10 residues in the CDR3. Germline values: CDR1 DFQATT, CDR2 SNEGSKA (reference sequence). The V and J ends lost 5 bases and 3 bases respectively, with 5 bases between them. The entry originates in a study of T cell responses to AZD1222 COVID-19 vaccine. Measured with immunoSEQ multiplex PCR; TCRdb has only the in-frame clones, and not every one. This table holds around 170,000 clones, around 90% found once. The receptor was isolated from an adult in good health. This material consisted of peripheral blood, taken on day 0 of AZD1222 vaccination. The genes are TRBV20-1 and TRBJ2-7; D remains unclear. The CDR3: CSAGDYEQYF. The CDR3 coding sequence is TGCAGTGCTGGGGACTACGAGCAGTACTTC.